One T cell receptor beta chain is described in this entry. This specimen belongs to a study of cytomegalovirus exposure and HLA in healthy donors. PCR amplification relied on 60 Vbeta primers (plus 13 Jbeta primers). Using immunoSEQ multiplex PCR, the repertoire was profiled, and TCRdb retains in-frame clones only, with some absent. The sample has about 160,000 clones. This TCR came from a woman aged 55-70 years in good health and CMV-seronegative. Sequenced: PBMCs.

The CDR3 DNA reads TGTGCCAGCAGCTTAGGGACAGGGAAATGGAATGAGCAGTTCTTC. This translates into CASSLGTGKWNEQFF. The chain recombines TRBV11-3 with TRBJ2-1, with 8 bases matching TRBD1. V lost 1 base to trimming and J lost 7 bases; unmatched junction nucleotides: 6. The V gene's germline CDR1 is SGHNT and CDR2 YENEEA. The CDR3 loop spans 15 amino acids.